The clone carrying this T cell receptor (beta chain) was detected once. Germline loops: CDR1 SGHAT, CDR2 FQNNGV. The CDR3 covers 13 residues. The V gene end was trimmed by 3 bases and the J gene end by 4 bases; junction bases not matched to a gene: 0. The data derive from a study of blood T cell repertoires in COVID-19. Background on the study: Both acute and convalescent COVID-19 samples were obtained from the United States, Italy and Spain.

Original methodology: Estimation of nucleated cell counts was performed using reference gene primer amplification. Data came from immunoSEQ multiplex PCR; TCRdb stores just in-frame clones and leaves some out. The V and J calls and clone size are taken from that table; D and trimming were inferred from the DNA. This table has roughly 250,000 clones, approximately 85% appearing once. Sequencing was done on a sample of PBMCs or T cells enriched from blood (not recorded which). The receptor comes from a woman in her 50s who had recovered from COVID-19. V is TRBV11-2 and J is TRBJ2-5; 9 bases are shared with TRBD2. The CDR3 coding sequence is TGTGCCAGCAGCTTTAGCGGGAGAGAGACCCAGTACTTC. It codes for CASSFSGRETQYF. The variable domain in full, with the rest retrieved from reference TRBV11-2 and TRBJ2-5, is EAGVAQSPRYKIIEKRQSVAFWCNPISGHATLYWYQQILGQGPKLLIQFQNNGVVDDSQLPKDRFSAERLKGVDSTLKIQPAKLEDSAVYLCASSFSGRETQYFGPGTRLLVL.